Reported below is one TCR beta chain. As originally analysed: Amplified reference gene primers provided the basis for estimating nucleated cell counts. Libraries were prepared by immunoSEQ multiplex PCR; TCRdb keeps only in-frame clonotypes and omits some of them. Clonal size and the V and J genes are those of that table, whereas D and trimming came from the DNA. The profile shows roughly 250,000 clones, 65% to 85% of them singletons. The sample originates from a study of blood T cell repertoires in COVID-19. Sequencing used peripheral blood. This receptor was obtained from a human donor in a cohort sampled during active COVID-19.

This CDR3 is CASSYSGGRARGLYNEQFF. The CDR3 nucleotides are TGTGCCAGCAGTTACTCTGGCGGGAGGGCCCGCGGTCTCTACAATGAGCAGTTCTTC. This chain connects TRBV6-2 or TRBV6-3 to TRBJ2-1; 9 bases map to TRBD2. The CDR3 covers 19 residues. V lost 0 bases to trimming and J lost 3 bases; unmatched junction nucleotides: 12. Germline CDR1 reads MNHEY; CDR2 reads SVGEGT.